A selection of T cell receptor beta chains follows, all from one sample in a study of cytomegalovirus exposure and HLA in healthy donors. Here immunoSEQ multiplex PCR was the method, and the copy in TCRdb shows in-frame clones only, minus some. The sample lists about 130,000 clones; about 85% were seen once. Sequencing was done on a sample of PBMCs. Receptors were obtained from a woman aged 30 to 39 in good health and CMV-seropositive. Each CDR3 is given with its conserved first and last residue. The D gene is left open where the match is weak. Clone size is given for some rows only: seen once, a few or many times, or a class if the clone is expanded.

V gene: TRBV19; D gene: TRBD2; clone size: .; J gene: TRBJ2-6; CDR3 protein: CASGLGGTGANVLTF; CDR3 DNA: TGTGCCAGTGGGTTGGGGGGGACTGGGGCCAACGTCCTGACTTTC
V gene: TRBV27; D gene: TRBD2; clone size: .; J gene: TRBJ2-7; CDR3 protein: CASSSRWTSGPYEQYF; CDR3 DNA: TGTGCCAGCAGTTCCCGGTGGACTAGCGGACCCTACGAGCAGTACTTC
V gene: TRBV5-4; D gene: TRBD1; clone size: .; J gene: TRBJ2-3; CDR3 protein: CASSAGTGQDTQYF; CDR3 DNA: TGTGCCAGCAGCGCGGGGACAGGGCAAGATACGCAGTATTTT
V gene: TRBV30; D gene: .; clone size: .; J gene: TRBJ2-1; CDR3 protein: CAWSVLSSGPYNEQFF; CDR3 DNA: TGTGCCTGGAGTGTACTCAGTAGCGGTCCTTACAATGAGCAGTTCTTC
V gene: TRBV7-9; D gene: .; clone size: .; J gene: TRBJ1-4; CDR3 protein: CASSLGGTNEKLFF; CDR3 DNA: TGTGCCAGCAGCTTAGGAGGAACTAATGAAAAACTGTTTTTT
V gene: TRBV30; D gene: TRBD1; clone size: once; J gene: TRBJ1-2; CDR3 protein: CAWSVLAGGYGYTF; CDR3 DNA: TGTGCCTGGAGTGTACTAGCAGGGGGCTATGGCTACACCTTC
V gene: TRBV7-9; D gene: .; clone size: .; J gene: TRBJ1-2; CDR3 protein: CASSLGETSGYTF; CDR3 DNA: TGTGCCAGCAGCTTAGGGGAGACGTCAGGCTACACCTTC
V gene: TRBV11-2; D gene: .; clone size: .; J gene: TRBJ1-1; CDR3 protein: CASSLGQLGEAFF; CDR3 DNA: TGTGCCAGCAGCTTAGGACAGTTAGGTGAAGCTTTCTTT
V gene: TRBV18; D gene: TRBD2; clone size: .; J gene: TRBJ2-7; CDR3 protein: CASSASGGTYEQYF; CDR3 DNA: TGTGCCAGCTCCGCTAGCGGGGGTACCTACGAGCAGTACTTC
V gene: TRBV14; D gene: TRBD1; clone size: .; J gene: TRBJ2-7; CDR3 protein: CASSHPAGTGVYEQYF; CDR3 DNA: TGTGCCAGCAGCCACCCAGCCGGGACAGGGGTCTACGAGCAGTACTTC
V gene: TRBV19; D gene: TRBD1; clone size: .; J gene: TRBJ1-3; CDR3 protein: CASIAGQTVSGNTIYF; CDR3 DNA: TGTGCCAGTATCGCGGGACAGACCGTCTCTGGAAACACCATATATTTT
V gene: TRBV6-5; D gene: TRBD1; clone size: .; J gene: TRBJ2-7; CDR3 protein: CASSYTDRYYEQYF; CDR3 DNA: TGTGCCAGCAGTTACACGGACAGGTATTACGAGCAGTACTTC
V gene: TRBV2; D gene: TRBD1; clone size: .; J gene: TRBJ2-7; CDR3 protein: CASRTVPTGGYDEQYF; CDR3 DNA: TGTGCCAGCAGAACAGTACCGACAGGGGGATATGACGAGCAGTACTTC
V gene: TRBV28; D gene: TRBD1; clone size: .; J gene: TRBJ1-2; CDR3 protein: CASSLGQGEGVYGYTF; CDR3 DNA: TGTGCCAGCAGTCTCGGACAGGGGGAGGGAGTCTATGGCTACACCTTC
V gene: TRBV2; D gene: .; clone size: few; J gene: TRBJ1-1; CDR3 protein: CASSEAWGQRTEAFF; CDR3 DNA: TGTGCCAGCAGTGAAGCGTGGGGGCAGAGGACTGAAGCTTTCTTT
V gene: TRBV2; D gene: .; clone size: .; J gene: TRBJ1-2; CDR3 protein: CASVPWSGVEGTF; CDR3 DNA: TGTGCCAGCGTCCCCTGGAGCGGGGTAGAGGGCACCTTC